Listed below are T cell receptor beta chains from one sample, sequenced in a study of response to subunit inactivated influenza vaccine. TCRdb called the RT-PCR reads again in MiXCR, with one record for every CDR3 protein. The data show 430,000 or so distinct CDR3 sequences, about a tenth seen once. The sample consisted of PBMCs from blood, taken roughly 6 weeks after vaccination. The source is a man aged 50-59 years who received an inactivated influenza vaccine. Each CDR3 is given without its conserved first and last residue.

v_gene | CDR3aa
TRBV12-3/TRBV12-4 | ASRGGRITEAF
TRBV27 | ASSFEGRWTGELF
TRBV20-1 | SARDASGSYEQY
TRBV20-1 | SANPRAYDEKLF
TRBV20-1 | SARGRDQETQY
TRBV29-1 | SVHLPLAGANTGELF
TRBV28 | ASSGSGRRLLGTQY
TRBV7-9 | ASSPGIASGTEAF
TRBV15 | ATSTQGFWNTGELF
TRBV20-1 | SARDRSTDTQY
TRBV7-9 | ASSSNSGRSSYEQY
TRBV29-1 | SVERGPRPNTEAF
TRBV9 | ASSLWEGSAGELF
TRBV6-1 | ASSLSDTYNEQF
TRBV5-1 | ASSLEALINEQF
TRBV6-6 | ASSSELAGGYT
TRBV7-2 | ASRGVAKNIQY
TRBV29-1 | SVEVKNTEAF
TRBV10-3 | AISESPDRYEQY
TRBV6-1 | ASSPRGTSAGTGELF
TRBV10-3 | AIRAGQTNTEAF
TRBV12-3/TRBV12-4 | ASSYVGNMNTEAF
TRBV12-3/TRBV12-4 | ASSSPRPTGELF
TRBV4-3 | ASSQDGGGFGYGYT
TRBV28 | ASSFLLQETQY
TRBV18 | ASSPPSRTANIGEQY
TRBV7-8 | ASSPPGLAGGHEQY
TRBV12-3/TRBV12-4 | ASSLGYQETQY
TRBV6-2/TRBV6-3 | ASSYVPGRAVLSWGY
TRBV12-3/TRBV12-4 | ASSLPGGQEKLF
TRBV12-3/TRBV12-4 | ASSTKQENFYEQY
TRBV6-1 | ASSKETSNEQF
TRBV7-9 | ASGTATYEQY
TRBV20-1 | SARDPGTGID
TRBV2 | ASRVLRNTGELF
TRBV12-3/TRBV12-4 | ASTPGGTTGETQY